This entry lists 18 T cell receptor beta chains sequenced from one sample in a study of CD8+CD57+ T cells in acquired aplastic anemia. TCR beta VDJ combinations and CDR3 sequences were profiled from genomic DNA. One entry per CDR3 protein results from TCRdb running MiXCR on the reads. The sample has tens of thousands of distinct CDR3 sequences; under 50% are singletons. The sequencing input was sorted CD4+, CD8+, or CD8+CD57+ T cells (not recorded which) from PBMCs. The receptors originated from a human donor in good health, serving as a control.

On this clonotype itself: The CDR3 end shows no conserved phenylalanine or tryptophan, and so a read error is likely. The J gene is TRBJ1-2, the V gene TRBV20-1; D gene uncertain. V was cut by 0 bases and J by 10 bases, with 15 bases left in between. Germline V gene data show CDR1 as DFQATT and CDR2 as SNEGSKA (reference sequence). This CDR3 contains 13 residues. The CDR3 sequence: CSAREAGQSLYTS. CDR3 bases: TGCAGTGCTAGAGAGGCCGGGCAATCACTCTACACCTCC.

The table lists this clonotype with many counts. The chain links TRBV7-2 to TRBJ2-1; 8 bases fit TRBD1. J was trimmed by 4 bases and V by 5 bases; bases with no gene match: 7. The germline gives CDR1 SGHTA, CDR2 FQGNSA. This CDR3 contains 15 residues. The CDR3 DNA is TGTGCCAGCAGCGAGGACAGGGAGAGATACAATGAGCAGTTCTTC. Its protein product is CASSEDRERYNEQFF.

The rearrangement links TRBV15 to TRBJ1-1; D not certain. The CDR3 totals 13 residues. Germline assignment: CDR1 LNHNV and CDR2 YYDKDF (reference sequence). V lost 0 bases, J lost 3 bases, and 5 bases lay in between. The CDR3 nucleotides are TGTGCCACCAGCAGAGATTCTGACACTGAAGCTTTCTTT. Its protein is CATSRDSDTEAFF.

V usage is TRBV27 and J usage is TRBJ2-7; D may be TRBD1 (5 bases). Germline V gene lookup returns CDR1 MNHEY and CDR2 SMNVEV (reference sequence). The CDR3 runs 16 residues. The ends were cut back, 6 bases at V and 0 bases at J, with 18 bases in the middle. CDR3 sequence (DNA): TGTGCCAGCAGCCCAATCGACAGTGTCGGCTCCTACGAGCAGTACTTC. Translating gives CASSPIDSVGSYEQYF.

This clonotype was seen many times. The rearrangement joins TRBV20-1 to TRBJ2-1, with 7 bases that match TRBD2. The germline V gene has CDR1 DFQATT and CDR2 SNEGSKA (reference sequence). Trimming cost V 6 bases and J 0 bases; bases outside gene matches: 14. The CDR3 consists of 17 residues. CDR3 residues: CSATQASSGVSYNEQFF. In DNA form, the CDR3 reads TGCAGTGCGACCCAGGCTTCTAGCGGCGTCTCCTACAATGAGCAGTTCTTC.

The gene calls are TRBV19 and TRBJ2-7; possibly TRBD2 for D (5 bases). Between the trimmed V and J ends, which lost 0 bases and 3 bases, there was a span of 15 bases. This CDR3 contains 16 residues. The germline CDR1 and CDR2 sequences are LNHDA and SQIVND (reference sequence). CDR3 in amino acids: CASSIDNDSRGYEQYF. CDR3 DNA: TGTGCCAGTAGTATAGATAACGACTCCCGGGGCTACGAGCAGTACTTC. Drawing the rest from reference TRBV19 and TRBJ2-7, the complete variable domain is DGGITQSPKYLFRKEGQNVTLSCEQNLNHDAMYWYRQDPGQGLRLIYYSQIVNDFQKGDIAEGYSVSREKKESFPLTVTSAQKNPTAFYLCASSIDNDSRGYEQYFGPGTRLTVT.

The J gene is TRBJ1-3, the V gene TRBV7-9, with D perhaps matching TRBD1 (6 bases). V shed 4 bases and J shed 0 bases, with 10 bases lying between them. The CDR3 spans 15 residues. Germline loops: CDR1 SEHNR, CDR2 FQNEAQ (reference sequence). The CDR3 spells CASSSQGTSGNTIYF. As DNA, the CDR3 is TGTGCCAGCAGCTCACAGGGCACCTCTGGAAACACCATATATTTT.

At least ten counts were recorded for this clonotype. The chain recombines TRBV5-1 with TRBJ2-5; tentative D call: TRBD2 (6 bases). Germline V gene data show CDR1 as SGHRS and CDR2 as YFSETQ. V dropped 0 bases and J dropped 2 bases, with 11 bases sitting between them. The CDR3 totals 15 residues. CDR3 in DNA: TGCGCCAGCAGCTTGGCCTTAGCGGTACAAGAGACCCAGTACTTC. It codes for CASSLALAVQETQYF.

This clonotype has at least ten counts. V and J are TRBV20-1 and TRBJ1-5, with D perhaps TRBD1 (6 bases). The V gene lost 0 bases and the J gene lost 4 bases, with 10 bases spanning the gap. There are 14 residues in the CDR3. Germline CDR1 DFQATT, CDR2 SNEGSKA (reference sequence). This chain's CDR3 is CSARDEQGNQPQHF. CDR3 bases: TGCAGTGCTAGAGATGAACAGGGTAATCAGCCCCAGCATTTT.

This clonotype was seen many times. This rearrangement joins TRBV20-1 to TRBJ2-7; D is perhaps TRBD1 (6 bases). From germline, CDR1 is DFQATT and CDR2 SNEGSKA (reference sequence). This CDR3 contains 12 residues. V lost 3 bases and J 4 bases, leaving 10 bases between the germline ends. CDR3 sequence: CSASNREYEQYF. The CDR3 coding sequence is TGCAGTGCTAGCAACAGGGAGTACGAGCAGTACTTC.

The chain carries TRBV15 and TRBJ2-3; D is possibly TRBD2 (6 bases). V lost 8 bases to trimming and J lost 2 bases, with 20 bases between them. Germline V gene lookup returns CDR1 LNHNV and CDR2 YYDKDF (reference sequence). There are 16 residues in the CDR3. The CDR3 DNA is TGTGCCACCTCTCCGACTAGGGGATCTTACACAGATACGCAGTATTTT. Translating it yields CATSPTRGSYTDTQYF.

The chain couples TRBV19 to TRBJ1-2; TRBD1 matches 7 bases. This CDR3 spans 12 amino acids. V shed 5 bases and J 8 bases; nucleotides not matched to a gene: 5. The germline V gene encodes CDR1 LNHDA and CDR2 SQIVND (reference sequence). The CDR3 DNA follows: TGTGCCAGTAGTGAGAGGGGGCGAGGCTACACCTTC. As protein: CASSERGRGYTF.

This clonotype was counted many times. The CDR3 bases are TGTGCCAGTAGTTCGGACGGGGGCGAAGCTTTCTTT. Its protein is CASSSDGGEAFF. The chain links TRBV19 to TRBJ1-1, with a weak D call TRBD1 (6 bases). CDR3 length equals 12 residues. Germline V gene sequence: CDR1 LNHDA, CDR2 SQIVND (reference sequence). V was pared by 5 bases and J by 8 bases, with 12 bases between. Combining the CDR3 with reference TRBV19 and TRBJ1-1 gives the whole variable domain DGGITQSPKYLFRKEGQNVTLSCEQNLNHDAMYWYRQDPGQGLRLIYYSQIVNDFQKGDIAEGYSVSREKKESFPLTVTSAQKNPTAFYLCASSSDGGEAFFGQGTRLTVV.

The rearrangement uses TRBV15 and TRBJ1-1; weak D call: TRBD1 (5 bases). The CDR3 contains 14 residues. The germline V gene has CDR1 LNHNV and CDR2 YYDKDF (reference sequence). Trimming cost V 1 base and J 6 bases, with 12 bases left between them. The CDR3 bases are TGTGCCACCAGCAGAGGGGGCATTAACGCTGAAGCTTTCTTT. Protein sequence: CATSRGGINAEAFF.

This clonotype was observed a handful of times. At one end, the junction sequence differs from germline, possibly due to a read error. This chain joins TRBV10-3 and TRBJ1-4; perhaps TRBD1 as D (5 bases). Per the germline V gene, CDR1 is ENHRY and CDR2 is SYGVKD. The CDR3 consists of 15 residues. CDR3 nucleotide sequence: TGTGCCAGCAGTGCCGGGGGATACTCAAATGAAAAACTGTTTTTT. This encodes CASSAGGYSNEKLFF.

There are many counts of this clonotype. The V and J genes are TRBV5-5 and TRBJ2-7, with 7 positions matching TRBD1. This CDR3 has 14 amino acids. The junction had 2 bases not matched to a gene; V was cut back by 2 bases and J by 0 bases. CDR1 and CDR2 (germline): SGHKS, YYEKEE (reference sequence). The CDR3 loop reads CASSFPGGSYEQYF. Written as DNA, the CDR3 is TGTGCCAGCAGCTTCCCAGGGGGCTCCTACGAGCAGTACTTC.

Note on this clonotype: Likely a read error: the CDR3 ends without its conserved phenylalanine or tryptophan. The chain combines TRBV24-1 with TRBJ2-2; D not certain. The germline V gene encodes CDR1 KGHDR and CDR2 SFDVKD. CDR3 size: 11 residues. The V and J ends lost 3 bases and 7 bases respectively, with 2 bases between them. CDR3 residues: CATSDHGELFI. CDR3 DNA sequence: TGTGCCACCAGTGATCACGGGGAGCTGTTTATT.

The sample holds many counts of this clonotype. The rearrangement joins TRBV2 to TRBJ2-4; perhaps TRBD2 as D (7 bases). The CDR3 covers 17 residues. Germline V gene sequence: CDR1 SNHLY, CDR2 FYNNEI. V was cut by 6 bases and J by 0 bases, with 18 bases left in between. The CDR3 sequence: CASRLDGGLGAKNIQYF. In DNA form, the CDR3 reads TGTGCCAGCAGGCTTGACGGGGGGCTCGGAGCCAAAAACATTCAGTACTTC.